These 7 T cell receptor beta chains were all obtained from the same sample, sequenced in a study of cytomegalovirus exposure and HLA in healthy donors. Clones were sequenced by immunoSEQ multiplex PCR, and TCRdb holds only the in-frame ones, with some missing. The data hold about 160,000 clones, with roughly 86% observed a single time. Input material: PBMCs. The receptor set was obtained from a man aged 18 to 29 in good health and CMV-seropositive.

The V call is TRBV28, the J call TRBJ1-5, with a possible D match to TRBD1 (5 bases). V lost 7 bases and J 0 bases, leaving 28 bases between the germline ends. Per the germline V gene, CDR1 is MDHEN and CDR2 is SYDVKM. The CDR3 contains 20 residues. CDR3 protein: CASKTITAGVTTHSNQPQHF. CDR3 nucleotide sequence: TGTGCCAGCAAAACCATAACGGCGGGGGTCACTACACATAGCAATCAGCCCCAGCATTTT.

CDR3 nucleotides: TGTGCCAGCAGATTTACTAGCGACTCCTACGAGCAGTACTTC. It is translated as CASRFTSDSYEQYF. The chain has TRBV2 and TRBJ2-7, with 7 bases that match TRBD2. CDR3 length: 14 residues. In germline, CDR1 is SNHLY, CDR2 FYNNEI. J gave up 0 bases and V 6 bases, and 5 bases lay outside the gene matches.

V gene TRBV11-2 combines with J gene TRBJ1-1; perhaps TRBD1 as D (5 bases). This CDR3 region has 15 residues. The V end lost 3 bases, the J end lost 11 bases, and 22 bases lay between the germline ends. Germline CDR1 is SGHAT and CDR2 is FQNNGV. CDR3 sequence (DNA): TGTGCCAGCAGCTTCCTGGACAAGAGAAATGGGAACGCTTTCTTT. It codes for CASSFLDKRNGNAFF.

The chain is built from TRBV28 and TRBJ2-5; D uncertain. Trimming stripped 4 bases from V and 3 bases from J, with 12 bases between. Germline V gene data show CDR1 as MDHEN and CDR2 as SYDVKM. The CDR3 spans 14 residues. The CDR3 loop is CASSSPDLKETQYF. The CDR3 bases are TGTGCCAGCAGTTCTCCCGACTTGAAAGAGACCCAGTACTTC.

V gene TRBV7-3 combines with J gene TRBJ2-7; D may be TRBD2 (5 bases). Trimming shortened V by 2 bases and J by 4 bases, and 9 bases separated the two germline ends. The CDR3 loop spans 13 amino acids. Germline loops: CDR1 SGHTA, CDR2 FQGTGA. The CDR3 protein is CASSLDGNYEQYF. CDR3 DNA sequence: TGTGCCAGCAGCTTAGACGGGAATTACGAGCAGTACTTC.

V usage is TRBV11-3 and J usage is TRBJ2-1, with 11 nucleotides matching TRBD1. J lost 5 bases, V lost 5 bases, and 5 bases had no gene match. The CDR3 length is 15 residues. Per the germline V gene, CDR1 is SGHNT and CDR2 is YENEEA. CDR3 nucleotides: TGTGCCAGCAGCCGGGGACAGGGGGATCACAATGAGCAGTTCTTC. Amino acids: CASSRGQGDHNEQFF.

Written as DNA, the CDR3 is TGTGCCAGCAGTTCCTCGGGACTAGCGGGAGGAACCACAGATACGCAGTATTTT. This gives the protein CASSSSGLAGGTTDTQYF. This sequence joins TRBV27 and TRBJ2-3; 15 bases match TRBD2. Trimming at V came to 4 bases and at J to 2 bases, leaving 7 bases not matched to a gene. Germline CDR1 is MNHEY and CDR2 is SMNVEV (reference sequence). The CDR3 consists of 18 residues.